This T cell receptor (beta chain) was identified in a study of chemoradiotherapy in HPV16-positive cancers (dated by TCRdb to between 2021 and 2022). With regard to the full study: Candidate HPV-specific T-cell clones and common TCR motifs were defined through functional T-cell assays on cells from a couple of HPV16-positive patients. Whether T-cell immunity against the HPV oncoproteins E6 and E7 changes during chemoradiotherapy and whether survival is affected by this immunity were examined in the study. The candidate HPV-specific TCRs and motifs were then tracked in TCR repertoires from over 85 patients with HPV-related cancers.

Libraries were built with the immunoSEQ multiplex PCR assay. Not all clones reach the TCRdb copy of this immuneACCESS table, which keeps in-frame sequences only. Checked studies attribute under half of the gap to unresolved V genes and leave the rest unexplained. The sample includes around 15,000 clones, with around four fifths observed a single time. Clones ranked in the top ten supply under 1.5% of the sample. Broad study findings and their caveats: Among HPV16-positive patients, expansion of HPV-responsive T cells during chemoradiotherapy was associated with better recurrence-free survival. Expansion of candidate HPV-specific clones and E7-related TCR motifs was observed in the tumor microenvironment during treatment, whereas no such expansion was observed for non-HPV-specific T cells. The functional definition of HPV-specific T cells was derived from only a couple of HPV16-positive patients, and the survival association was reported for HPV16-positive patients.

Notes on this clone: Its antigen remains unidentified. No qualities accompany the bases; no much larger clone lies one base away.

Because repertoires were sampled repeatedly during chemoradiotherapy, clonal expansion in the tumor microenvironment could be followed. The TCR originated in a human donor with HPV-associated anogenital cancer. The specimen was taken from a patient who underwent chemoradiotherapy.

The sequenced DNA: TGCAGCGTTGGAGACAGCCGCGTAGAAAAACTGTTTTTT. Its protein is CSVGDSRVEKLFF. The rearrangement joined TRBV29-1 to TRBJ1-4; matching of 5 bases hints at TRBD1 as the D gene. CDR1 and CDR2 (SQVTM, ANQGSEA) derive from the germline V gene. From cysteine to phenylalanine, the CDR3 is 13 amino acids long. The kept DNA is CDR3 alone, 39 bases in frame from the first base. V is shortened by 4 bases, J by 8 bases, and the region joining them spans 14 bases.